A single sample gave rise to the 25 T cell receptor beta chains below, sequenced in a study of T cells in Graves' hyperthyroidism and ophthalmopathy. Researchers amplified the TCR beta CDR3 regions from RNA transcripts. Researchers ran a first-round RT-PCR on the TCR CDR3 using the HTBI primer set. TCRdb independently ran MiXCR on the multiplex PCR reads; one entry per CDR3 protein. The sample contains over 200,000 distinct CDR3 sequences, about 14% of which appear only once. The sample consisted of blood. The origin of the receptors is a middle-aged woman with Graves' hyperthyroidism that later progressed to Graves' ophthalmopathy.

This clonotype was counted at least ten times. The chain is built from TRBV28 and TRBJ2-7, with 9 bases fitting TRBD2. This CDR3 is 14 amino acids long. The germline CDR1 and CDR2 sequences are MDHEN and SYDVKM. With 3 bases clipped from V and 7 bases from J, the junction kept 7 bases outside the gene matches. The CDR3 bases are TGTGCCAGCAGTTTTAGCGGGAGAGGTGGGGAGCAGTACTTC. Its protein is CASSFSGRGGEQYF.

This clonotype was counted ten times or more. The chain uses TRBV27 and TRBJ2-7; maybe TRBD1 (6 bases). V was trimmed by 5 bases and J by 1 base, leaving 21 bases between them. The CDR3 extends over 17 amino acids. Per the germline V gene, CDR1 is MNHEY and CDR2 is SMNVEV (reference sequence). The CDR3 DNA is TGTGCCAGCAGTCCCTACATTACAGGGTTCGGGTCCTACGAGCAGTACTTC. This sequence encodes CASSPYITGFGSYEQYF.

This chain joins TRBV15 and TRBJ2-5; D call uncertain. This CDR3 has 15 residues. Germline V gene data show CDR1 as LNHNV and CDR2 as YYDKDF (reference sequence). V shed 0 bases and J shed 2 bases, with 10 bases lying between them. Here the CDR3 reads CATSRDLAQQETQYF. CDR3 DNA: TGTGCCACCAGCAGAGATCTCGCTCAACAAGAGACCCAGTACTTC.

In its sample, this clonotype was seen many times. The chain is built from TRBV11-2 and TRBJ2-1; TRBD2 aligns across 10 bases. The V segment lost 1 base and the J segment 3 bases; nucleotides outside the gene matches: 3. Germline values: CDR1 SGHAT, CDR2 FQNNGV. The CDR3 totals 16 residues. Here the CDR3 DNA reads TGTGCCAGCAGCTTAGTAGCTAGCGGGAGCTACAATGAGCAGTTCTTC. Its translation is CASSLVASGSYNEQFF.

There are many counts of this clonotype. Germline and junction disagree at one end, which may indicate a read error. V and J are TRBV7-9 and TRBJ1-2; 7 bases align to TRBD1. CDR3 size: 15 residues. CDR1 is SEHNR and CDR2 is FQNEAQ in the germline V gene (reference sequence). CDR3 in amino acids: CASSVAGGVNYGYTF. The CDR3 nucleotides read TGTGCCAGCAGCGTAGCAGGGGGGGTTAACTATGGCTACACCTTC.

This clonotype was recorded many times. The rearrangement uses TRBV28 and TRBJ2-3; D might be TRBD2 (6 bases). The CDR3 loop spans 17 amino acids. V lost 1 base to trimming and J lost 10 bases, with 24 bases between them. CDR1 and CDR2 from the germline V gene are MDHEN and SYDVKM. The CDR3 loop is CASSLSFIGGRERAQYF. The CDR3 DNA is TGTGCCAGCAGTTTATCCTTTATTGGAGGACGGGAGAGGGCGCAGTATTTT.

This clonotype was seen repeatedly, ten times or more. The rearrangement uses TRBV20-1 and TRBJ2-3; TRBD1 is a possible D gene (6 bases). V was trimmed by 6 bases and J by 5 bases, leaving 15 bases between them. Germline V gene data show CDR1 as DFQATT and CDR2 as SNEGSKA (reference sequence). CDR3 length equals 13 residues. The DNA for the CDR3 is TGCAGTGCCGTCCAGGGGTTGAAAGATACGCAGTATTTT. This encodes CSAVQGLKDTQYF.

As concerns this clonotype: It is likely a read error, because the conserved phenylalanine at the end of the CDR3 is missing. J is TRBJ2-3 and V is TRBV2; D remains unclear. Trimming pared 6 bases from V and 5 bases from J, leaving 12 bases between. The CDR3 length is 13 residues. Per the germline V gene, CDR1 is SNHLY and CDR2 is FYNNEI. The CDR3 is CASSIEPKDTQYI. The CDR3 nucleotides are TGTGCCAGCAGCATAGAGCCGAAAGATACGCAGTATATT.

The V gene is TRBV7-8, the J gene TRBJ2-3, with 8 bases identical to TRBD2. The CDR3 runs 16 residues. With 8 bases clipped from V and 3 bases from J, the junction kept 13 bases outside the gene matches. Germline V gene sequence: CDR1 SGHVS, CDR2 FQNEAQ. CDR3 region: CASSKGSGSLTDTQYF. In DNA, the CDR3 is TGTGCCAGCTCCAAGGGGAGCGGGAGTCTGACAGATACGCAGTATTTT. The whole variable domain, filled in from reference TRBV7-8 and TRBJ2-3, reads GAGVSQSPRYKVAKRGQDVALRCDPISGHVSLFWYQQALGQGPEFLTYFQNEAQLDKSGLPSDRFFAERPEGSVSTLKIQRTQQEDSAVYLCASSKGSGSLTDTQYFGPGTRLTVL.

The chain couples TRBV3-1 to TRBJ2-1; weak D call: TRBD2 (5 bases). This CDR3 is 15 amino acids long. Trimming took 3 bases from V and 8 from J, leaving 17 bases between them. CDR1 and CDR2 (germline): LGHDT, YNNKEL (reference sequence). CDR3 DNA sequence: TGTGCCAGCAGCCAGGCCACTTGGGGTAGCGATGAGCAGTTCTTC. The encoded protein is CASSQATWGSDEQFF.

This clonotype was seen at least ten times. V and J are TRBV30 and TRBJ1-3; D call uncertain. Germline lookup yields CDR1 GTSNPN and CDR2 SVGIG (reference sequence). The CDR3 contains 13 residues. The V end lost 2 bases, the J end lost 0 bases, and 5 bases lay between the germline ends. The CDR3 protein is CAWSRSSGNTIYF. DNA of the CDR3: TGTGCCTGGAGTCGGAGCTCTGGAAACACCATATATTTT.

This clonotype was counted ten times or more. The chain is built from TRBV28 and TRBJ1-6; D not certain. CDR1 and CDR2 (germline): MDHEN, SYDVKM. This CDR3 spans 16 amino acids. V shed 10 bases and J shed 4 bases, with 20 bases lying between them. CDR3 in amino acids: CATQHKRILYNSPLHF. The CDR3 nucleotides read TGTGCCACCCAACATAAGAGAATCTTGTATAATTCACCCCTCCACTTT.

This clonotype was counted ten times or more. The V and J genes are TRBV5-1 and TRBJ2-7; D uncertain. The CDR3 runs to 15 residues. With 7 bases removed from V and 6 bases from J, the gap between germline ends came to 23 bases. Germline values: CDR1 SGHRS, CDR2 YFSETQ. CDR3 in DNA: TGCGCCAGCTCTCGTCCGGCCCGCCGACGGCGCGAGCAGTACTTC. Its protein is CASSRPARRRREQYF.

This clonotype was counted at least ten times. The J gene is TRBJ2-7, the V gene TRBV11-2, with D unresolved. Looked up from germline, CDR1 is SGHAT and CDR2 is FQNNGV. The CDR3 covers 13 residues. V dropped 8 bases and J dropped 3 bases, with 14 bases sitting between them. DNA for the CDR3: TGTGCCAGCGGCACTACCTACCTCTACGAGCAGTACTTC. Its protein product is CASGTTYLYEQYF.

A few counts support this clonotype. The chain has TRBV24-1 and TRBJ2-3; D may match TRBD1 or TRBD2 (5 bases each). The germline V gene encodes CDR1 KGHDR and CDR2 SFDVKD. V shed 7 bases and J shed 4 bases, with 5 bases lying between them. The CDR3 loop spans 11 amino acids. The CDR3: CATRGADTQYF. The CDR3 DNA follows: TGTGCCACCAGGGGGGCAGATACGCAGTATTTT.

The CDR3, as DNA: TGTGCCAGCACTCGGGGCGGAGGGGGGCAAGAGACCCAGTACTTC. Its translation: CASTRGGGGQETQYF. V and J are TRBV27 and TRBJ2-5, with D possibly called TRBD1 or TRBD2 (6 bases each). V was shortened by 7 bases and J by 2 bases, with 17 bases between the two germline ends. The CDR3 totals 15 residues. In germline, CDR1 is MNHEY, CDR2 SMNVEV (reference sequence).

This clonotype was observed a few times. The gene calls are TRBV27 and TRBJ2-5; 7 nucleotides match TRBD1. CDR1 MNHEY and CDR2 SMNVEV come from the germline V gene (reference sequence). V trimming: 6 bases; J trimming: 3 bases; junction bases outside the gene matches: 7. The CDR3 totals 14 residues. The chain's CDR3 is CASRPNQGEETQYF. DNA for the CDR3: TGTGCCAGCAGACCAAACCAGGGGGAAGAGACCCAGTACTTC.

This clonotype was counted ten times or more. This chain joins TRBV11-2 and TRBJ2-1, with D hard to call. The V gene's germline CDR1 is SGHAT and CDR2 FQNNGV. V lost 1 base and J 6 bases, leaving 7 bases between the germline ends. The CDR3 spans 13 residues. The CDR3 DNA follows: TGTGCCAGCAGCTTAGTTGGCTTCAATGAGCAGTTCTTC. Translating it yields CASSLVGFNEQFF.

This clonotype was picked up many times. V gene TRBV30 combines with J gene TRBJ1-5; the match to TRBD1 covers 7 bases. V shed 2 bases and J 6 bases; nucleotides not matched to a gene: 4. CDR1 is GTSNPN, CDR2 SVGIG, per germline (reference sequence). The CDR3 is made up of 13 amino acids. The CDR3 DNA reads TGTGCCTGGAGTCCACAGGGGCTTCAGCCCCAGCATTTT. Encoded protein: CAWSPQGLQPQHF.

This clonotype occurred many times. The rearrangement links TRBV18 to TRBJ1-2; possibly TRBD1 for D (5 bases). Germline CDR1 KGHSH, CDR2 LQKENI. Trimming stripped 4 bases from V and 3 bases from J, with 12 bases between. The CDR3 length is 14 residues. The CDR3 sequence is CASSLADTDYGYTF. The CDR3 coding sequence is TGTGCCAGCTCACTCGCGGACACGGACTATGGCTACACCTTC.

This clonotype was picked up many times. The chain uses TRBV7-9 and TRBJ2-5, with D perhaps matching TRBD2 (5 bases). The CDR3 totals 14 residues. With 5 bases removed from V and 7 bases from J, the gap between germline ends came to 17 bases. CDR1 and CDR2 (germline): SEHNR, FQNEAQ (reference sequence). CDR3 in DNA: TGTGCCAGCAGCCCTCGGGGTCGGGTCGGGACCCAGTACTTC. The encoded protein is CASSPRGRVGTQYF.

This clonotype was counted many times. The chain combines TRBV18 with TRBJ2-7, with 12 bases identical to TRBD2. The CDR3 covers 16 residues. V trimming: 6 bases; J trimming: 3 bases; junction bases outside the gene matches: 9. Germline CDR1 and CDR2: KGHSH and LQKENI. CDR3 coding DNA: TGTGCCAGCTCCCGGATATGGACTAGCGGGGTCTACGAGCAGTACTTC. Translated, it gives CASSRIWTSGVYEQYF.

This clonotype was observed a single time. The chain is built from TRBV28 and TRBJ2-7, with TRBD2 matching over 8 bases. This CDR3 region has 15 residues. Germline lookup yields CDR1 MDHEN and CDR2 SYDVKM. V shed 7 bases, J shed 3 bases, and the junction held 11 bases outside the gene matches. CDR3 loop: CASTLAGGKLYEQYF. The CDR3, as DNA: TGTGCCAGCACCCTAGCGGGCGGGAAGCTCTACGAGCAGTACTTC.

This clonotype was observed a few times. The chain links TRBV4-1 to TRBJ2-7; 7 bases are shared with TRBD1. V dropped 3 bases and J dropped 7; count of bases not matched to a gene: 12. CDR3 size: 15 residues. CDR1 and CDR2 (germline): MGHRA, YSYEKL. For the CDR3, the DNA is TGCGCCAGCAGCCATGTAATCCGGGACAGCCGGGAGCAGTACTTC. Residues: CASSHVIRDSREQYF.

Many counts were recorded for this clonotype. The V gene is TRBV18, the J gene TRBJ2-7; D remains unclear. Germline V gene data show CDR1 as KGHSH and CDR2 as LQKENI. The CDR3 covers 13 residues. V lost 3 bases, J lost 3 bases, and 9 bases lay in between. The CDR3, as DNA: TGTGCCAGCTCACCCCTTAACGACTACGAGCAGTACTTC. Encoded protein: CASSPLNDYEQYF.